The TCR beta chain described here comes from a study of blood T cell repertoires in COVID-19. Study summary: Both acute and convalescent COVID-19 samples were obtained from the United States, Italy and Spain. The cDNA or gDNA used as material had been derived from T cells, B-cell-depleted T cells, or PBMCs.

With V trimmed by 2 bases and J by 2 bases, 7 bases remained unmatched. CDR1 is SGHTA, CDR2 FQGTGA, per germline. The CDR3 covers 17 residues. As processed by the authors: Reference gene primer amplification in the assay estimated nucleated cell counts. Some clones are missing from TCRdb's copy, which holds only in-frame ones; the method was immunoSEQ multiplex PCR. V and J calls and clone size are those listed in that table; D and trimming were worked out from the DNA. The sample has about 180,000 clones, roughly nine tenths seen once. The receptor was isolated from a man between 65 and 80 years old with active or convalescent COVID-19. Sequences were obtained from peripheral blood. The rearrangement links TRBV7-3 to TRBJ2-2, with 8 bases matching TRBD2. The CDR3: CASSLSVTSGNTGELFF. CDR3 nucleotide sequence: TGTGCCAGCAGCTTATCCGTAACTAGCGGAAACACCGGGGAGCTGTTTTTT.